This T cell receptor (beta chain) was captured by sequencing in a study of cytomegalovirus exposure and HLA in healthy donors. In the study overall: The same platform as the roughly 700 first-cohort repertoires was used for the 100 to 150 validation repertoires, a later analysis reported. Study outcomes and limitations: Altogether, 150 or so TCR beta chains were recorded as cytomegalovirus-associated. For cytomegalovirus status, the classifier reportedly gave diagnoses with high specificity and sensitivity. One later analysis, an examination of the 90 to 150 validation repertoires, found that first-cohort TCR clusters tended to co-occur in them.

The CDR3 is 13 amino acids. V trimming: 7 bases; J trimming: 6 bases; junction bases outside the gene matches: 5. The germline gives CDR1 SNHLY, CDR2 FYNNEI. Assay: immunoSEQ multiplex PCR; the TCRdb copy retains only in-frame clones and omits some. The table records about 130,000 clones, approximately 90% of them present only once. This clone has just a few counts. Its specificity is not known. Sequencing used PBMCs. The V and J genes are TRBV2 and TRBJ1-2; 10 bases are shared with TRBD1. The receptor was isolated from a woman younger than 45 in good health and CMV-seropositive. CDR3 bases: TGTGCCAGCAACTTCGGACAGGGGGATGGCTACACCTTC. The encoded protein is CASNFGQGDGYTF.